This T cell receptor (beta chain) was captured in a study of shared clonotypes between healthy human individuals. Assay runs were performed at deep level. Original data processing: Junction-only sequences without quality scores came from ImmunoSEQ, so filtering differed. Data came from immunoSEQ multiplex PCR; TCRdb stores just in-frame clones and leaves some out. That table gives V, J and clone size, and the DNA gave D and trimming. The data hold about 700,000 clones, with approximately 79% observed a single time. General study findings and limits: Lower generation probabilities were found for non-shared clonotypes than for those shared by all four donors.

As to this clone: Its antigen remains unidentified.

Sequencing input: memory CD4+ T cells sorted from blood. Sample subset: CD45RA-negative fraction. The receptor was derived from a woman aged 25 to 45 in good health.

CDR3 in amino acids: CASSPRQGKNQPQHF. CDR3 DNA: TGTGCCAGCAGTCCCCGTCAGGGTAAAAATCAGCCCCAGCATTTT. The chain employs TRBV6-1 and TRBJ1-5; tentatively, D is TRBD1 (5 bases). This CDR3 spans 15 amino acids. Germline assignment: CDR1 MNHNS and CDR2 SASEGT. Trimming took off 5 bases at V and 4 bases at J, with 15 bases between the two ends.